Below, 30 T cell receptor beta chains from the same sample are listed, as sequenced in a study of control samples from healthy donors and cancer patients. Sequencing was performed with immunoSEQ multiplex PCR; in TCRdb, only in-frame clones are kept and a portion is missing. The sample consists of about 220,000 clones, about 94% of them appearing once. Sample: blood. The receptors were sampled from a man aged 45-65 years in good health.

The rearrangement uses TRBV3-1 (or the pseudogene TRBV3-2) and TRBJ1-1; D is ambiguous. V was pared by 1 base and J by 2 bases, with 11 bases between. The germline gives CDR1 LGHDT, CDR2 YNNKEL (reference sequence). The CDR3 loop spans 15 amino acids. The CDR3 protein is CASSQVGGLNTEAFF. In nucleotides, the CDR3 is TGTGCCAGCAGCCAAGTGGGAGGCCTCAACACTGAAGCTTTCTTT.

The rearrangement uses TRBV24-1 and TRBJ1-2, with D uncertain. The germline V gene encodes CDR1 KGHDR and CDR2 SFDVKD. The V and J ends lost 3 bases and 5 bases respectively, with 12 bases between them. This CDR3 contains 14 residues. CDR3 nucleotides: TGTGCCACCAGTGATGAGAATACTCTTTATGGCTACACCTTC. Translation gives CATSDENTLYGYTF.

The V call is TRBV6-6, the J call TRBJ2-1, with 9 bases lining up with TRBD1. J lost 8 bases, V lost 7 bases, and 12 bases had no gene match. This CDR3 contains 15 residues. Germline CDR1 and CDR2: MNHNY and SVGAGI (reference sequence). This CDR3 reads CASNKADRGAHEQFF. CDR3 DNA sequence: TGTGCCAGCAATAAGGCGGACAGGGGAGCTCATGAGCAGTTCTTC.

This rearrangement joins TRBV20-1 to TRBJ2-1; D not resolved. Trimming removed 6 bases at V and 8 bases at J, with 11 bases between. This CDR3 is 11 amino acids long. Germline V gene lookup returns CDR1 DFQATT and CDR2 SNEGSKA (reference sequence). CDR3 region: CSASKTHEQFF. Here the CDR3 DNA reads TGCAGTGCGTCGAAAACCCATGAGCAGTTCTTC.

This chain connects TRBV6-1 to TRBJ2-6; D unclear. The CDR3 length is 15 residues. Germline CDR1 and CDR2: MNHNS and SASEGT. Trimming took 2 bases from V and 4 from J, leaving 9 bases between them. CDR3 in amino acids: CASSEMGSGANVLTF. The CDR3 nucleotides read TGTGCCAGCAGTGAAATGGGGTCGGGGGCCAACGTCCTGACTTTC.

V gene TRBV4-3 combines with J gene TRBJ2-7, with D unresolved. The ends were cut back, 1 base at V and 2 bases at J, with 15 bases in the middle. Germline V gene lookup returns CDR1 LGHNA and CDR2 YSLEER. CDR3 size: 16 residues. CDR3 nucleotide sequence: TGCGCCAGCAGCCAAGTGATCTCTCCGATCCCCTACGAGCAGTACTTC. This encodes CASSQVISPIPYEQYF.

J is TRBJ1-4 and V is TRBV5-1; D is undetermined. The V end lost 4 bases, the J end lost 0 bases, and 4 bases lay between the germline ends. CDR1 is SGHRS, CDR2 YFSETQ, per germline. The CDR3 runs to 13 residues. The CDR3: CASSTSTNEKLFF. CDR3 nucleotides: TGCGCCAGCAGCACATCAACTAATGAAAAACTGTTTTTT.

The CDR3 region is CASSKLGGTYEQYV. The CDR3, as DNA: TGTGCCAGCAGTAAGCTAGGTGGGACCTACGAGCAGTACGTC. This chain connects TRBV6-5 to TRBJ2-7; no definite D call. This CDR3 spans 14 amino acids. Germline CDR1 is MNHEY and CDR2 is SVGAGI. Trimming removed 5 bases at V and 2 bases at J, with 13 bases between.

The CDR3 bases are TGTGCCAGCAGCCGGGGGGAGGGGGCGAACACTGAAGCTTTCTTT. It codes for CASSRGEGANTEAFF. The chain has TRBV5-4 and TRBJ1-1, with TRBD1 identical over 7 bases. The V and J ends lost 4 bases and 1 base, in that order; junction bases with no gene match: 7. This CDR3 spans 15 amino acids. From germline, CDR1 is SGHNT and CDR2 YYREEE (reference sequence).

The chain's CDR3 is CASSSPPGQGAQDETQYF. DNA of the CDR3: TGTGCCAGCAGCTCCCCACCGGGACAGGGGGCGCAGGACGAGACCCAGTACTTC. This sequence joins TRBV7-3 and TRBJ2-5; 12 bases are a match to TRBD1. CDR3 length: 18 amino acids. Germline lookup yields CDR1 SGHTA and CDR2 FQGTGA. The V segment lost 4 bases and the J segment 5 bases; nucleotides outside the gene matches: 14.

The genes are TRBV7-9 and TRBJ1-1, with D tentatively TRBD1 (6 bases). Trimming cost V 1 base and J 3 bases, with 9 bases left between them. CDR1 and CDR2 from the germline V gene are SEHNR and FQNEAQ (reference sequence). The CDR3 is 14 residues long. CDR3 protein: CASSLVAGDTEAFF. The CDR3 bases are TGTGCCAGCAGCTTAGTTGCAGGGGACACTGAAGCTTTCTTT.

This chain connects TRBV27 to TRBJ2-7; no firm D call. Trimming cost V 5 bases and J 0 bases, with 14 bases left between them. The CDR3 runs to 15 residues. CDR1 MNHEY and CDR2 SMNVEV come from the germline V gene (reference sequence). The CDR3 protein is CASSPWTGSSYEQYF. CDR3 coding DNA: TGTGCCAGCAGTCCATGGACGGGTAGCTCCTACGAGCAGTACTTC.

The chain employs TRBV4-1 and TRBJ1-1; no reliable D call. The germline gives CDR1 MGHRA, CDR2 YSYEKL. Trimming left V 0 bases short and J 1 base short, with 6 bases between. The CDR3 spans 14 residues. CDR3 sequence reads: CASSQDIENTEAFF. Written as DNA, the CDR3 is TGCGCCAGCAGCCAAGATATCGAGAACACTGAAGCTTTCTTT.

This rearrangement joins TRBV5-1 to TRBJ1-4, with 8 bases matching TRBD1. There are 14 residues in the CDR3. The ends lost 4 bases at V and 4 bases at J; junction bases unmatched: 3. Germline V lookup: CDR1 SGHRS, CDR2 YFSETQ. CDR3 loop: CASSHGQGNEKLFF. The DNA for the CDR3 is TGCGCCAGCAGCCACGGACAGGGTAATGAAAAACTGTTTTTT. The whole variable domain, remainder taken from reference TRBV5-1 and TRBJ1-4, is KAGVTQTPRYLIKTRGQQVTLSCSPISGHRSVSWYQQTPGQGLQFLFEYFSETQRNKGNFPGRFSGRQFSNSRSEMNVSTLELGDSALYLCASSHGQGNEKLFFGSGTQLSVL.

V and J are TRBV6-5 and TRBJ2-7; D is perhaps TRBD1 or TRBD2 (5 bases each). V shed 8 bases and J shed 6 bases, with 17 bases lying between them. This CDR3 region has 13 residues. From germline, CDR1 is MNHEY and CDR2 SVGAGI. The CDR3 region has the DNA TGTGCCAGCGGCAGGGAAAGCCGGGGCGAGCAGTACGTC. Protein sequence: CASGRESRGEQYV.

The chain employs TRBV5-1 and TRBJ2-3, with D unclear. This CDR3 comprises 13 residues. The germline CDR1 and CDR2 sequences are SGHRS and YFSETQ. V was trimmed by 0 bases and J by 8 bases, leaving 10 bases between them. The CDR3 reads CASSLEAVGTQYF. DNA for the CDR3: TGCGCCAGCAGCTTGGAGGCGGTCGGTACGCAGTATTTT.

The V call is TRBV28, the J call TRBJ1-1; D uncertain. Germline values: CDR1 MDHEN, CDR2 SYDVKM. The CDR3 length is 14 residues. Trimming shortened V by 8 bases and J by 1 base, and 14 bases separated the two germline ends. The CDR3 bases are TGTGCCAGCCCTAGTCACCTCGGGAACACTGAAGCTTTCTTT. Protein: CASPSHLGNTEAFF.

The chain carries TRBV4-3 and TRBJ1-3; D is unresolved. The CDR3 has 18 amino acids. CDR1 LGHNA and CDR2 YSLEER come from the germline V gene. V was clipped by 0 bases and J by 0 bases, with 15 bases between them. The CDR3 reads CASSQDPPEMVSGNTIYF. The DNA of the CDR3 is TGCGCCAGCAGCCAAGATCCTCCTGAAATGGTCTCTGGAAACACCATATATTTT.

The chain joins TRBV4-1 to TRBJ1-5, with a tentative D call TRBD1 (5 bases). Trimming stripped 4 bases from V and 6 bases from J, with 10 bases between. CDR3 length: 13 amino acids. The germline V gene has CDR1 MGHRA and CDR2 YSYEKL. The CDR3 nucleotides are TGCGCCAGCAGCCGAATTGGGGCTCAGCCCCAGCATTTT. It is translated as CASSRIGAQPQHF.

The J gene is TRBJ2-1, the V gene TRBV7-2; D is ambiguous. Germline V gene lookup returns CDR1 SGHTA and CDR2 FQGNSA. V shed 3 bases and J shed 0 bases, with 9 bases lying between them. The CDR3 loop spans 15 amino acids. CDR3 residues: CASSFQDSSYNEQFF. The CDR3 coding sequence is TGTGCCAGCAGCTTCCAGGATAGCTCCTACAATGAGCAGTTCTTC.

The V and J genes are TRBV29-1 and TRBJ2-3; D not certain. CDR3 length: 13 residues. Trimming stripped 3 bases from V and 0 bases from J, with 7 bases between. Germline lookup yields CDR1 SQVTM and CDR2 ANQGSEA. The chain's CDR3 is CSVDTLSTDTQYF. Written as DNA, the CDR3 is TGCAGCGTTGACACCCTTAGCACAGATACGCAGTATTTT.

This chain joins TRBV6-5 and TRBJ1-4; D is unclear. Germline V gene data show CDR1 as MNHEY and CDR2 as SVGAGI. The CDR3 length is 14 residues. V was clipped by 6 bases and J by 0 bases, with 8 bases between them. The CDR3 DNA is TGTGCCAGCAGATCAGATGCAACTAATGAAAAACTGTTTTTT. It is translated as CASRSDATNEKLFF.

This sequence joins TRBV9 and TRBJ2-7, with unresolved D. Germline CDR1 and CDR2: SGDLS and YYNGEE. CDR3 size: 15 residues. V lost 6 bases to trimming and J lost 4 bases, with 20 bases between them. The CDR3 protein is CASNNQWEVGYEQYF. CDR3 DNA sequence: TGTGCCAGCAACAATCAATGGGAAGTGGGTTACGAGCAGTACTTC.

The CDR3 nucleotides are TGCGCCAGCAGCTTGGTTAATGGTGAGACCCAGTACTTC. Protein sequence: CASSLVNGETQYF. This chain links TRBV5-1 with TRBJ2-5; D unclear. V was shortened by 0 bases and J by 5 bases, with 8 bases between the two germline ends. Looked up from germline, CDR1 is SGHRS and CDR2 is YFSETQ. This CDR3 contains 13 residues.

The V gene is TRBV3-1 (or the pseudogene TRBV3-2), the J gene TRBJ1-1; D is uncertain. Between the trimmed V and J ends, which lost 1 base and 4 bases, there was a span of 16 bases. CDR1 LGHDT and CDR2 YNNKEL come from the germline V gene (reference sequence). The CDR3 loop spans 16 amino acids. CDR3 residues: CASSQVGTLRSTEAFF. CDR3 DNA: TGTGCCAGCAGCCAAGTAGGAACCCTTAGGAGCACTGAAGCTTTCTTT.

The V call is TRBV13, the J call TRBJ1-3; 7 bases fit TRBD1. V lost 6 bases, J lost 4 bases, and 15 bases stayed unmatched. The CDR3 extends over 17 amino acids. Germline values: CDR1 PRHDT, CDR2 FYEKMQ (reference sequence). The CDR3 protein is CASRLFRQGQAGNTIYF. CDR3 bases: TGTGCCAGCAGACTTTTCCGACAGGGTCAAGCCGGAAACACCATATATTTT.

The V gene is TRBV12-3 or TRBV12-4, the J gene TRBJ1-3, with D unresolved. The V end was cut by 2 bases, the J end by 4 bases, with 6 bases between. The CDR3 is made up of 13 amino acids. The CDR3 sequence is CASSLLQGNTIYF. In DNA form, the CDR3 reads TGTGCCAGCAGTTTACTACAGGGAAACACCATATATTTT.

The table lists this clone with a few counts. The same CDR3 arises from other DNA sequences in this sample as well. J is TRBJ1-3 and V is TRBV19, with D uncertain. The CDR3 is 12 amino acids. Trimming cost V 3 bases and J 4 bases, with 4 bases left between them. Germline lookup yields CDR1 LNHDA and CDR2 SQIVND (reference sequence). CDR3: CASSIPGNTIYF. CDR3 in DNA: TGTGCCAGTAGTATCCCCGGAAACACCATATATTTT.

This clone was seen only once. The CDR3 reads CASSPGRINEQFF. The DNA of the CDR3 is TGTGCCAGTAGTCCCGGACGGATTAATGAGCAGTTCTTC. J is TRBJ2-1 and V is TRBV19, with no clear D. This CDR3 is built from 13 residues. The germline V and J ends were trimmed by 5 bases and 7 bases, with 12 bases remaining between them. Germline CDR1 reads LNHDA; CDR2 reads SQIVND (reference sequence). Complete variable domain (other parts from reference TRBV19 and TRBJ2-1): DGGITQSPKYLFRKEGQNVTLSCEQNLNHDAMYWYRQDPGQGLRLIYYSQIVNDFQKGDIAEGYSVSREKKESFPLTVTSAQKNPTAFYLCASSPGRINEQFFGPGTRLTVL.

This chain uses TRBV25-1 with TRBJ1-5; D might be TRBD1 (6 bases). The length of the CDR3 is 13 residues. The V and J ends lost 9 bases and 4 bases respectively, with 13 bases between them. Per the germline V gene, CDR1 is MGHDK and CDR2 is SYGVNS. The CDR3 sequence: CASQGRTNQPQHF. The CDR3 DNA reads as TGTGCCAGTCAGGGGCGTACGAATCAGCCCCAGCATTTT. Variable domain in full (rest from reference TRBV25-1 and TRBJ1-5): EADIYQTPRYLVIGTGKKITLECSQTMGHDKMYWYQQDPGMELHLIHYSYGVNSTEKGDLSSESTVSRIRTEHFPLTLESARPSHTSQYLCASQGRTNQPQHFGDGTRLSIL.